One sample yielded the 7 T cell receptor beta chains listed below, sequenced in a study of graft-versus-host responses after intestinal transplantation. Produced via immunoSEQ multiplex PCR; TCRdb's table is partial and in-frame only. The data show about 130,000 clones, with around 94% seen just once and around 0.15% held by the top ten. Antigens for these TCRs are unknown. The material sequenced was unstimulated CD4+ T cells sorted from spleen or lymph node cells, taken before intestinal transplant. The receptors derive from a human donor who received an intestinal transplant.

The J gene is TRBJ1-6, the V gene TRBV6-6, with D tentatively TRBD1 (6 bases). V was pared by 6 bases and J by 6 bases, with 15 bases between. CDR1 is MNHNY and CDR2 is SVGAGI in the germline V gene (reference sequence). This CDR3 has 15 residues. CDR3 amino acids: CASREGQHTNSPLHF. In nucleotides, the CDR3 is TGTGCCAGCAGGGAAGGACAGCACACTAATTCACCCCTCCACTTT.

The chain employs TRBV20-1 and TRBJ2-5, with no clear D. The germline CDR1 and CDR2 sequences are DFQATT and SNEGSKA (reference sequence). V was trimmed by 7 bases and J by 0 bases, leaving 6 bases between them. This CDR3 region has 11 residues. CDR3 DNA: TGCAGTGGAGTGAACCAAGAGACCCAGTACTTC. Translated, it gives CSGVNQETQYF.

A single count supports this clone. The V gene is TRBV10-3, the J gene TRBJ2-1, with 8 bases that match TRBD1. Germline V gene sequence: CDR1 ENHRY, CDR2 SYGVKD. J gave up 8 bases and V 10 bases, and 10 bases lay outside the gene matches. The CDR3 spans 13 residues. This chain's CDR3 is CATGQALSDEQFF. In DNA, the CDR3 is TGTGCCACGGGACAGGCCCTTAGTGATGAGCAGTTCTTC.

This chain joins TRBV19 and TRBJ1-2; D not certain. This CDR3 contains 11 residues. The V end was cut by 3 bases, the J end by 7 bases, with 6 bases between. CDR1 is LNHDA and CDR2 is SQIVND in the germline V gene (reference sequence). CDR3 region: CASSMRSGYTF. The CDR3, as DNA: TGTGCCAGTAGTATGAGGTCTGGCTACACCTTC.

This chain connects TRBV7-9 to TRBJ1-1, with 8 bases identical to TRBD1. Germline CDR1 and CDR2: SEHNR and FQNEAQ (reference sequence). Trimming at V came to 3 bases and at J to 4 bases, leaving 4 bases not matched to a gene. CDR3 size: 14 residues. Here the CDR3 DNA reads TGTGCCAGCAGCTTTGGACAGGGTAGCACTGAAGCTTTCTTT. This gives the protein CASSFGQGSTEAFF.

The chain's CDR3 is CASSLADTGELFF. CDR3 sequence (DNA): TGCGCCAGCAGCTTGGCCGACACCGGGGAGCTGTTTTTT. The rearrangement uses TRBV5-1 and TRBJ2-2; D uncertain. The germline V gene has CDR1 SGHRS and CDR2 YFSETQ. V lost 0 bases and J 3 bases, leaving 3 bases between the germline ends. The CDR3 sequence is 13 residues long.

This chain joins TRBV2 and TRBJ1-6, with D possibly matching TRBD1 (5 bases). The CDR3 is 14 amino acids. Looked up from germline, CDR1 is SNHLY and CDR2 is FYNNEI. Trimming left V 10 bases short and J 8 bases short, with 18 bases between. The DNA for the CDR3 is TGTGCCAAAAGGACCGGGACCCGGGATTCACCCCTCCACTTT. Translation: CAKRTGTRDSPLHF.